These 22 T cell receptor beta chains were all obtained from the same sample, sequenced in a study of blood T cells in healthy people across ages. It was with a sample-barcoded 5' primer and a J-beta primer mix that a second PCR of roughly 6 to 11 cycles was run. TCRdb re-called the 5' RACE reads with MiXCR, one entry per CDR3 protein. The sample lists 540,000 or so distinct CDR3 sequences; approximately 25% were seen once. The sequenced material came from blood. The receptors were gathered from a woman in her sixties or seventies in good health.

This clonotype was found a few times. The genes are TRBV20-1 and TRBJ2-7; 9 positions agree with TRBD1. J gave up 2 bases and V 0 bases, and 5 bases lay outside the gene matches. The germline gives CDR1 DFQATT, CDR2 SNEGSKA (reference sequence). The CDR3 is 15 amino acids. Here the CDR3 reads CSARDQGTGPYEQYF. Written as DNA, the CDR3 is TGCAGTGCTAGAGATCAAGGGACAGGGCCCTACGAGCAGTACTTC.

V usage is TRBV5-1 and J usage is TRBJ2-3, with D possibly matching TRBD2 (6 bases). Germline values: CDR1 SGHRS, CDR2 YFSETQ. V lost 6 bases and J lost 3, with 11 bases in between. The CDR3 has 13 amino acids. The CDR3, as DNA: TGCGCCAGCAACACGGAGGGAACAGATACGCAGTATTTT. This translates into CASNTEGTDTQYF.

This clonotype has only a few counts. The rearrangement links TRBV20-1 to TRBJ1-1, with TRBD1 identical over 8 bases. The V gene end was trimmed by 5 bases and the J gene end by 2 bases; junction bases not matched to a gene: 4. The CDR3 spans 13 residues. CDR1 and CDR2 (germline): DFQATT, SNEGSKA (reference sequence). CDR3 nucleotides: TGCAGTGCTTTCCAGGGGGCTAACACTGAAGCTTTCTTT. It specifies CSAFQGANTEAFF.

V usage is TRBV5-1 and J usage is TRBJ1-4; D remains unclear. V lost 4 bases and J 2 bases, leaving 15 bases between the germline ends. The CDR3 sequence is 16 residues long. Looked up from germline, CDR1 is SGHRS and CDR2 is YFSETQ. CDR3 nucleotide sequence: TGCGCCAGCAGCAAATCAGATTCCCCGACTAATGAAAAACTGTTTTTT. It encodes CASSKSDSPTNEKLFF.

In nucleotides, the CDR3 is TGTGCCAGCACCAACAGAGGGGAGGACCACGAGCAGTACTTC. Translated, it gives CASTNRGEDHEQYF. The chain employs TRBV13 and TRBJ2-7, with a weak D call TRBD2 (6 bases). V was shortened by 7 bases and J by 5 bases, with 18 bases between the two germline ends. Germline assignment: CDR1 PRHDT and CDR2 FYEKMQ (reference sequence). This CDR3 is built from 14 residues. Full variable domain (outside the CDR3, taken from reference TRBV13 and TRBJ2-7): AAGVIQSPRHLIKEKRETATLKCYPIPRHDTVYWYQQGPGQDPQFLISFYEKMQSDKGSIPDRFSAQQFSDYHSELNMSSLELGDSALYFCASTNRGEDHEQYFGPGTRLTVT.

With respect to this clonotype: A much bigger clone sits one base away, suggesting this may be a read error. The chain uses TRBV18 and TRBJ2-1, with D unclear. From germline, CDR1 is KGHSH and CDR2 LQKENI. The CDR3 contains 14 residues. The CDR3 loop is CAGSPTRSYNEKFF. The CDR3, as DNA: TGTGCCGGCTCACCGACCAGGTCCTACAATGAGAAGTTCTTC.

The chain uses TRBV4-2 and TRBJ2-5, with 12 bases fitting TRBD2. The CDR3 contains 17 residues. The germline V gene encodes CDR1 LGHNA and CDR2 YNFKEQ. V trimming: 1 base; J trimming: 5 bases; junction bases outside the gene matches: 8. The CDR3 protein is CASSQGMTSGGGETQYF. The CDR3 DNA is TGTGCCAGCAGCCAAGGGATGACTAGCGGGGGCGGGGAGACCCAGTACTTC.

This clonotype has just a few counts. CDR3 amino acids: CSVGGGGQGYNEQFF. DNA for the CDR3: TGCAGCGTCGGTGGGGGGGGACAGGGGTACAATGAGCAGTTCTTC. The rearrangement joins TRBV29-1 to TRBJ2-1; 10 bases align to TRBD1. Germline V gene data show CDR1 as SQVTM and CDR2 as ANQGSEA. V lost 6 bases to trimming and J lost 4 bases; unmatched junction nucleotides: 9. The CDR3 loop spans 15 amino acids.

In this sample, this clonotype turned up many times. The chain combines TRBV12-3 or TRBV12-4 with TRBJ2-5; 9 bases line up with TRBD2. With 6 bases clipped from V and 13 bases from J, the junction kept 6 bases outside the gene matches. The CDR3 has 11 amino acids. The CDR3 DNA sequence: TGTGCCAGCAGCCTCAGGACTAGCGTGTACTTC. Protein: CASSLRTSVYF.

The chain employs TRBV19 and TRBJ2-6; D unresolved. The CDR3 runs to 15 residues. Per germline, CDR1 LNHDA and CDR2 SQIVND (reference sequence). V was cut by 4 bases and J by 1 base, with 8 bases left in between. The CDR3 loop is CASSKGWSGANVLTF. In nucleotides, the CDR3 is TGTGCCAGTAGTAAAGGGTGGTCTGGGGCCAACGTCCTGACTTTC.

J is TRBJ1-2 and V is TRBV4-2; 7 bases map to TRBD1. The CDR3 loop spans 14 amino acids. Per the germline V gene, CDR1 is LGHNA and CDR2 is YNFKEQ. J gave up 3 bases and V 8 bases, and 9 bases lay outside the gene matches. The CDR3 nucleotides read TGTGCCAGCTCGTCCGGGACAGCTTACTATGGCTACACCTTC. Amino acids: CASSSGTAYYGYTF.

The V call is TRBV7-2, the J call TRBJ1-3, with D perhaps matching TRBD1 (5 bases). The germline V gene encodes CDR1 SGHTA and CDR2 FQGNSA. This CDR3 spans 17 amino acids. With 8 bases removed from V and 0 bases from J, the gap between germline ends came to 20 bases. The CDR3 region has the DNA TGTGCCAGCGGGAAAGTTTCGGGACGGAGCTCTGGAAACACCATATATTTT. Residues: CASGKVSGRSSGNTIYF.

This sequence joins TRBV10-3 and TRBJ1-2; 7 positions agree with TRBD1. CDR3 length equals 12 residues. Trimming took 6 bases from V and 6 from J; bases not matched to a gene: 4. Germline V gene lookup returns CDR1 ENHRY and CDR2 SYGVKD. The chain's CDR3 is CAISGDRDGYTF. For the CDR3, the DNA is TGTGCCATCAGCGGGGACAGAGATGGCTACACCTTC.

This clonotype was picked up a small number of times. The J gene is TRBJ2-7, the V gene TRBV5-1, with D tentatively TRBD1 (5 bases). In germline, CDR1 is SGHRS, CDR2 YFSETQ. This CDR3 spans 12 amino acids. V shed 4 bases and J shed 5 bases, with 10 bases lying between them. CDR3 DNA sequence: TGCGCCAGCAGCAAGGACATAGACGAGCAGTACTTC. It specifies CASSKDIDEQYF.

V and J are TRBV20-1 and TRBJ2-7; maybe TRBD2 (6 bases). The CDR3 has 15 amino acids. The germline V and J ends were trimmed by 4 bases and 3 bases, with 19 bases remaining between them. The germline CDR1 and CDR2 sequences are DFQATT and SNEGSKA (reference sequence). CDR3 residues: CSATGLRQGDYEQYF. In DNA, the CDR3 is TGCAGTGCTACGGGACTGAGGCAGGGAGACTACGAGCAGTACTTC.

This clonotype was seen only a few times. V and J are TRBV7-9 and TRBJ1-2; 10 nucleotides line up with TRBD1. This CDR3 is built from 15 residues. J gave up 7 bases and V 0 bases, and 5 bases lay outside the gene matches. CDR1 is SEHNR, CDR2 FQNEAQ, per germline (reference sequence). The CDR3 DNA follows: TGTGCCAGCAGCTTAGCTGGGACAGGGGCTGGTGGCTACACCTTC. As protein: CASSLAGTGAGGYTF.

The genes are TRBV11-3 and TRBJ2-1; D possibly matches TRBD1 or TRBD2 (6 bases each). V lost 2 bases and J lost 0, with 14 bases in between. CDR3 length: 17 residues. Germline V CDR1 and CDR2: SGHNT, YENEEA. Here the CDR3 reads CASSLNEGGYSYNEQFF. CDR3 coding DNA: TGTGCCAGCAGCTTAAATGAGGGGGGCTACTCCTACAATGAGCAGTTCTTC.

V is TRBV7-2 and J is TRBJ2-3, with D possibly matching TRBD2 (6 bases). The CDR3 is 16 residues long. In germline, CDR1 is SGHTA, CDR2 FQGNSA. Trimming pared 4 bases from V and 2 bases from J, leaving 16 bases between. The CDR3 spells CASSSPGGPPTDTQYF. Written as DNA, the CDR3 is TGTGCCAGCAGCTCTCCCGGGGGTCCCCCCACAGATACGCAGTATTTT.

The table lists this clonotype with a few counts. The V call is TRBV10-2, the J call TRBJ2-5; 8 positions match TRBD2. Germline V gives CDR1 WSHSY, CDR2 SAAADI. This CDR3 region has 15 residues. Trimming removed 6 bases from V and 1 base from J; junction bases left unmatched: 7. The CDR3 DNA reads TGCGCCAGCAGGAACGGGAGGGGTCTCCAAGAGACCCAGTACTTC. Translating gives CASRNGRGLQETQYF.

The CDR3 reads CASSLEAGWTGNMGTQYF. CDR3 in DNA: TGCGCCAGCAGCTTGGAGGCTGGTTGGACAGGGAATATGGGTACGCAGTATTTT. This chain joins TRBV5-1 and TRBJ2-3; 8 bases match TRBD1. The CDR3 is 18 amino acids. CDR1 is SGHRS, CDR2 YFSETQ, per germline. V lost 0 bases, J lost 8 bases, and 17 bases stayed unmatched.

The chain's CDR3 is CSARGSGGSFSYEQYF. CDR3 in DNA: TGCAGTGCTAGAGGGAGCGGGGGATCCTTTTCCTACGAGCAGTACTTC. V usage is TRBV20-1 and J usage is TRBJ2-7; 8 bases are a match to TRBD2. CDR1 and CDR2 from the germline V gene are DFQATT and SNEGSKA (reference sequence). This CDR3 has 16 residues. Trimming took 1 base from V and 1 from J; bases not matched to a gene: 9.

J is TRBJ1-6 and V is TRBV5-1; D is possibly TRBD1 (5 bases). This CDR3 region has 16 residues. CDR1 and CDR2 from the germline V gene are SGHRS and YFSETQ. Trimming left V 0 bases short and J 8 bases short, with 15 bases between. The CDR3, as DNA: TGCGCCAGCAGCTTGGACTGGCCAGGGTACGATTCACCCCTCCACTTT. Amino acids: CASSLDWPGYDSPLHF.